A selection of T cell receptor beta chains follows, all from one sample in a study of blood T cell repertoires in COVID-19. This table comes from immunoSEQ multiplex PCR, and its TCRdb copy is limited to in-frame clones, with some not included. Of about 130,000 clones in the sample, about 85% were seen once. Sequenced sample: peripheral blood. These receptors originate from a woman in her 70s with COVID-19, enrolled during active disease. The CDR3 runs from the conserved cysteine through the conserved F or W. The order of the fields is J gene, clone size, V gene, D gene, CDR3 protein, CDR3 DNA. A D gene is named only where the DNA matches it firmly. Size is omitted from some rows. Given values are once, few, many or a class for expanded clones.

J gene: TRBJ2-7
clone size: .
V gene: TRBV20-1
D gene: .
CDR3 protein: CSASSGDGSYEQYF
CDR3 DNA: TGCAGTGCTAGTTCTGGCGACGGGTCCTACGAGCAGTACTTC

J gene: TRBJ1-2
clone size: .
V gene: TRBV7-6
D gene: TRBD1
CDR3 protein: CASSLGPGGDYGYTF
CDR3 DNA: TGTGCCAGCAGTTTAGGCCCAGGGGGCGACTATGGCTACACCTTC

J gene: TRBJ1-2
clone size: .
V gene: TRBV2
D gene: TRBD1
CDR3 protein: CASSRNDRASGGYTF
CDR3 DNA: TGTGCCAGCAGTAGGAACGACAGGGCAAGTGGCGGCTACACCTTC

J gene: TRBJ2-1
clone size: .
V gene: TRBV7-8
D gene: TRBD2
CDR3 protein: CASSPSLRESHNEQFF
CDR3 DNA: TGTGCCAGCAGCCCCTCCCTGCGGGAGTCACACAATGAGCAGTTCTTC

J gene: TRBJ1-2
clone size: .
V gene: TRBV6-4
D gene: .
CDR3 protein: CASSPGGGVVGYTF
CDR3 DNA: TGTGCCAGCAGTCCCGGAGGAGGGGTTGTCGGCTACACCTTC

J gene: TRBJ1-2
clone size: .
V gene: TRBV6-5
D gene: TRBD1
CDR3 protein: CASSYADRVTTEGYTF
CDR3 DNA: TGTGCCAGCAGTTACGCGGACAGGGTCACTACGGAGGGCTACACCTTC

J gene: TRBJ1-2
clone size: .
V gene: TRBV7-9
D gene: TRBD1
CDR3 protein: CASSGPGQEIYGYTF
CDR3 DNA: TGTGCCAGCAGCGGGCCGGGACAGGAAATCTATGGCTACACCTTC

J gene: TRBJ1-5
clone size: few
V gene: TRBV18
D gene: .
CDR3 protein: CASSPTRGPGYNQPQHF
CDR3 DNA: TGTGCCAGCTCGCCGACCCGGGGTCCAGGTTACAATCAGCCCCAGCATTTT

J gene: TRBJ2-1
clone size: .
V gene: TRBV18
D gene: .
CDR3 protein: CASSRPGDNEQFF
CDR3 DNA: TGTGCCAGCTCACGGCCAGGGGACAATGAGCAGTTCTTC

J gene: TRBJ1-2
clone size: .
V gene: TRBV9
D gene: .
CDR3 protein: CASSIDTANYGYTF
CDR3 DNA: TGTGCCAGCAGCATTGATACTGCTAACTATGGCTACACCTTC

J gene: TRBJ2-7
clone size: .
V gene: TRBV9
D gene: TRBD1
CDR3 protein: CASSAQPGQPYEQYF
CDR3 DNA: TGTGCCAGCAGCGCCCAACCGGGACAGCCCTACGAGCAGTACTTC

J gene: TRBJ1-4
clone size: .
V gene: TRBV2
D gene: TRBD1
CDR3 protein: CASSAWATGANEKLFF
CDR3 DNA: TGTGCCAGCAGCGCTTGGGCGACAGGGGCTAATGAAAAACTGTTTTTT

J gene: TRBJ2-5
clone size: .
V gene: TRBV27
D gene: TRBD2
CDR3 protein: CASSLSGTSGGARGVTQYF
CDR3 DNA: TGTGCCAGCAGTTTATCGGGCACTAGCGGGGGGGCGAGGGGTGTGACCCAGTACTTC

J gene: TRBJ2-7
clone size: .
V gene: TRBV5-6
D gene: TRBD1
CDR3 protein: CASSLGQGEQYF
CDR3 DNA: TGTGCCAGCAGCTTGGGACAGGGCGAGCAGTACTTC

J gene: TRBJ2-3
clone size: .
V gene: TRBV19
D gene: .
CDR3 protein: CASSISLAHSTDTQYF
CDR3 DNA: TGTGCCAGTAGTATCTCTCTAGCTCATAGCACAGATACGCAGTATTTT

J gene: TRBJ2-2
clone size: few
V gene: TRBV19
D gene: TRBD1
CDR3 protein: CASSSGTGATGELFF
CDR3 DNA: TGTGCCAGTAGCTCCGGGACAGGGGCAACCGGGGAGCTGTTTTTT

J gene: TRBJ1-4
clone size: .
V gene: TRBV7-9
D gene: .
CDR3 protein: CASSLFEELFF
CDR3 DNA: TGTGCCAGCAGCTTATTTGAGGAACTGTTTTTT

J gene: TRBJ1-1
clone size: .
V gene: TRBV6-6
D gene: TRBD1
CDR3 protein: CASLGQFEAFF
CDR3 DNA: TGTGCCAGCTTGGGACAGTTCGAAGCTTTCTTT

J gene: TRBJ1-4
clone size: .
V gene: TRBV5-8
D gene: .
CDR3 protein: CASSLAGQPKKLFF
CDR3 DNA: TGTGCCAGCAGCTTGGCAGGACAGCCCAAAAAACTGTTTTTT

J gene: TRBJ1-6
clone size: .
V gene: TRBV3-1/TRBV3-2
D gene: .
CDR3 protein: CASSQDGKGYNSPLHF
CDR3 DNA: TGTGCCAGCAGCCAAGATGGGAAGGGGTATAATTCACCCCTCCACTTT

J gene: TRBJ2-7
clone size: .
V gene: TRBV11-2
D gene: .
CDR3 protein: CASSPRGRGPSYEQYF
CDR3 DNA: TGTGCCAGCAGCCCTCGTGGGCGGGGGCCTTCCTACGAGCAGTACTTC

J gene: TRBJ1-4
clone size: .
V gene: TRBV5-8
D gene: .
CDR3 protein: CASSLSRGASNEKLFF
CDR3 DNA: TGTGCCAGCAGCTTGAGCCGGGGGGCCTCTAATGAAAAACTGTTTTTT

J gene: TRBJ1-6
clone size: .
V gene: TRBV15
D gene: .
CDR3 protein: CATSVGRSYNSPLHF
CDR3 DNA: TGTGCCACCAGCGTAGGGAGGTCCTATAATTCACCCCTCCACTTT

J gene: TRBJ1-2
clone size: .
V gene: TRBV6-5
D gene: .
CDR3 protein: CASSYSTADLYGYTF
CDR3 DNA: TGTGCCAGCAGTTACTCCACGGCTGACTTGTATGGCTACACCTTC

J gene: TRBJ2-1
clone size: few
V gene: TRBV19
D gene: TRBD2
CDR3 protein: CASSMTSGDYNEQFF
CDR3 DNA: TGTGCCAGTAGTATGACTAGCGGGGACTACAATGAGCAGTTCTTC

J gene: TRBJ1-6
clone size: .
V gene: TRBV15
D gene: TRBD1
CDR3 protein: CATSRGQGARNSPLHF
CDR3 DNA: TGTGCCACCAGCAGGGGTCAGGGGGCGCGAAATTCACCCCTCCACTTT

J gene: TRBJ2-7
clone size: few
V gene: TRBV6-5
D gene: TRBD2
CDR3 protein: CASSYSSSGAGYEQYF
CDR3 DNA: TGTGCCAGCAGTTACTCATCCAGCGGGGCCGGATACGAGCAGTACTTC

J gene: TRBJ2-4
clone size: .
V gene: TRBV4-3
D gene: TRBD1
CDR3 protein: CASSLKRQGLQYF
CDR3 DNA: TGCGCCAGCAGCCTTAAGAGACAGGGGCTTCAGTACTTC

J gene: TRBJ2-3
clone size: .
V gene: TRBV6-6
D gene: TRBD2
CDR3 protein: CASSSSGGHTDTQYF
CDR3 DNA: TGTGCCAGCAGTTCCAGCGGGGGACACACAGATACGCAGTATTTT

J gene: TRBJ1-1
clone size: .
V gene: TRBV27
D gene: TRBD1
CDR3 protein: CASSSRDRRANTEAFF
CDR3 DNA: TGTGCCAGCAGTTCCAGGGACAGGCGGGCGAACACTGAAGCTTTCTTT

J gene: TRBJ1-1
clone size: .
V gene: TRBV3-1/TRBV3-2
D gene: .
CDR3 protein: CASARESSLNTEAFF
CDR3 DNA: TGTGCCAGCGCCCGTGAGTCTTCGTTGAACACTGAAGCTTTCTTT

J gene: TRBJ2-2
clone size: .
V gene: TRBV6-5
D gene: TRBD2
CDR3 protein: CASSWGGTRTGELFF
CDR3 DNA: TGTGCCAGCAGCTGGGGGGGGACCAGAACCGGGGAGCTGTTTTTT

J gene: TRBJ2-1
clone size: .
V gene: TRBV9
D gene: TRBD1
CDR3 protein: CASSGDRGNYNEQFF
CDR3 DNA: TGTGCCAGCAGCGGGGACAGGGGTAACTACAATGAGCAGTTCTTC

J gene: TRBJ1-4
clone size: .
V gene: TRBV27
D gene: TRBD1
CDR3 protein: CASSPGTARNEKLFF
CDR3 DNA: TGTGCCAGCAGTCCCGGGACAGCCAGAAATGAAAAACTGTTTTTT

J gene: TRBJ2-2
clone size: .
V gene: TRBV4-3
D gene: .
CDR3 protein: CASSQEEGNTGELFF
CDR3 DNA: TGCGCCAGCAGCCAAGAGGAGGGGAACACCGGGGAGCTGTTTTTT

J gene: TRBJ1-5
clone size: .
V gene: TRBV9
D gene: TRBD1
CDR3 protein: CASSLGQGSQPQHF
CDR3 DNA: TGTGCCAGCTCTCTAGGACAGGGGTCTCAGCCCCAGCATTTT

J gene: TRBJ1-1
clone size: .
V gene: TRBV28
D gene: TRBD1
CDR3 protein: CASSFRPPYQNRGRNTEAFF
CDR3 DNA: TGTGCCAGCAGTTTTCGCCCTCCATACCAAAACAGGGGGCGGAACACTGAAGCTTTCTTT

J gene: TRBJ2-5
clone size: .
V gene: TRBV7-9
D gene: .
CDR3 protein: CASSSGETQYF
CDR3 DNA: TGTGCCAGCAGCTCGGGGGAGACCCAGTACTTC

J gene: TRBJ1-1
clone size: .
V gene: TRBV5-1
D gene: .
CDR3 protein: CASSNSLGGENTEAFF
CDR3 DNA: TGCGCCAGCAGCAATTCTCTCGGAGGTGAGAACACTGAAGCTTTCTTT

J gene: TRBJ1-2
clone size: .
V gene: TRBV30
D gene: .
CDR3 protein: CASVTGNYGYTF
CDR3 DNA: TGTGCCTCGGTCACCGGTAACTATGGCTACACCTTC

J gene: TRBJ2-3
clone size: .
V gene: TRBV5-5
D gene: TRBD2
CDR3 protein: CASSLAGGSTDTQYF
CDR3 DNA: TGTGCCAGCAGCTTGGCCGGGGGGAGCACAGATACGCAGTATTTT

J gene: TRBJ2-7
clone size: .
V gene: TRBV25-1
D gene: .
CDR3 protein: CASSEGGGGVYEQYF
CDR3 DNA: TGTGCCAGCAGTGAAGGTGGAGGAGGGGTCTACGAGCAGTACTTC

J gene: TRBJ1-6
clone size: once
V gene: TRBV7-2
D gene: .
CDR3 protein: CASSFIGSGESPLHF
CDR3 DNA: TGTGCCAGCAGCTTTATCGGGTCAGGGGAATCACCCCTCCACTTT

J gene: TRBJ1-3
clone size: .
V gene: TRBV7-9
D gene: TRBD1
CDR3 protein: CASSLGTGISPRRGYF
CDR3 DNA: TGTGCCAGCAGCTTAGGGACAGGGATTAGCCCTCGGAGGGGCTATTTT

J gene: TRBJ1-5
clone size: .
V gene: TRBV6-5
D gene: .
CDR3 protein: CASSLREAQPQHF
CDR3 DNA: TGTGCCAGCAGCCTCCGGGAGGCCCAGCCCCAGCATTTT

J gene: TRBJ1-1
clone size: .
V gene: TRBV30
D gene: .
CDR3 protein: CAWRRGTEAFF
CDR3 DNA: TGTGCCTGGAGACGAGGGACTGAAGCTTTCTTT

J gene: TRBJ2-3
clone size: .
V gene: TRBV19
D gene: TRBD1
CDR3 protein: CATGDRGQGTDTQYF
CDR3 DNA: TGTGCCACCGGGGACAGGGGCCAGGGCACAGATACGCAGTATTTT

J gene: TRBJ1-6
clone size: few
V gene: TRBV7-3
D gene: .
CDR3 protein: CASSPPSPEDSPLHF
CDR3 DNA: TGTGCCAGCAGCCCGCCCAGCCCCGAGGATTCACCCCTCCACTTT

J gene: TRBJ1-2
clone size: .
V gene: TRBV28
D gene: TRBD1
CDR3 protein: CASRQGARGYTF
CDR3 DNA: TGTGCCAGCAGACAGGGGGCGCGGGGCTACACCTTC

J gene: TRBJ1-1
clone size: .
V gene: TRBV2
D gene: .
CDR3 protein: CASSWTVNTEAFF
CDR3 DNA: TGTGCCAGCAGTTGGACAGTGAACACTGAAGCTTTCTTT

J gene: TRBJ2-2
clone size: .
V gene: TRBV6-6
D gene: .
CDR3 protein: CASRFPRGELFF
CDR3 DNA: TGTGCCAGCAGATTTCCCAGGGGGGAGCTGTTTTTT

J gene: TRBJ2-3
clone size: .
V gene: TRBV30
D gene: .
CDR3 protein: CAWSISASTDTQYF
CDR3 DNA: TGTGCCTGGAGCATAAGCGCTAGCACAGATACGCAGTATTTT

J gene: TRBJ1-4
clone size: .
V gene: TRBV4-2
D gene: .
CDR3 protein: CASSRPVSGVTNEKLFF
CDR3 DNA: TGTGCCAGCAGCCGCCCCGTTTCAGGGGTGACTAATGAAAAACTGTTTTTT

J gene: TRBJ2-7
clone size: once
V gene: TRBV14
D gene: .
CDR3 protein: CASSPGRRGIHEQYF
CDR3 DNA: TGTGCCAGCAGCCCGGGACGCAGGGGTATACACGAGCAGTACTTC

J gene: TRBJ1-2
clone size: .
V gene: TRBV24-1
D gene: .
CDR3 protein: CATSDTTSDSHYGYTF
CDR3 DNA: TGTGCCACCAGTGACACGACTTCTGACTCTCACTATGGCTACACCTTC